These 15 T cell receptor beta chains were all obtained from the same sample, sequenced in a study of blood T cell repertoires in COVID-19. Repertoires were generated with immunoSEQ multiplex PCR, while TCRdb's copy carries only in-frame clones and drops some. The data show around 150,000 clones, 90% seen once. Sequenced: peripheral blood. The receptors here all came from a man in his 60s with active or convalescent COVID-19.

The chain uses TRBV18 and TRBJ1-3; 8 nucleotides agree with TRBD1. Unmatched junction bases numbered 3, after V lost 2 bases and J lost 0 bases. Germline-derived CDR1 and CDR2 are KGHSH and LQKENI. The CDR3 contains 16 residues. CDR3 protein: CASSPMGQASGNTIYF. The CDR3 coding sequence is TGTGCCAGCTCACCAATGGGACAGGCCTCTGGAAACACCATATATTTT.

The chain employs TRBV19 and TRBJ1-6; 7 nucleotides match TRBD1. Germline V lookup: CDR1 LNHDA, CDR2 SQIVND (reference sequence). V shed 6 bases, J shed 0 bases, and the junction held 8 bases outside the gene matches. This CDR3 is 17 amino acids long. CDR3 loop: CASSPGQESSYNSPLHF. DNA of the CDR3: TGTGCCAGTAGCCCCGGACAGGAAAGCTCCTATAATTCACCCCTCCACTTT.

The V gene is TRBV4-2, the J gene TRBJ1-2, with D perhaps TRBD1 (5 bases). The CDR3 is 17 residues long. V lost 0 bases and J 7 bases, leaving 21 bases between the germline ends. Germline values: CDR1 LGHNA, CDR2 YNFKEQ. The CDR3 sequence: CASSQDGPMARQIGYTF. The CDR3 DNA follows: TGTGCCAGCAGCCAAGACGGGCCCATGGCCAGACAGATTGGCTACACCTTC.

The genes are TRBV7-2 and TRBJ2-7; 13 bases align to TRBD2. Germline loops: CDR1 SGHTA, CDR2 FQGNSA. The trim removed 5 bases at V and 6 bases at J, leaving 7 bases unmatched. The CDR3 loop spans 15 amino acids. The CDR3 spells CASSATSGGAGEQYF. DNA of the CDR3: TGTGCCAGCAGCGCCACTAGCGGGGGGGCGGGCGAGCAGTACTTC.

V is TRBV7-6 and J is TRBJ2-1; no clear D gene. The CDR3 sequence is 15 residues long. The germline V and J ends were trimmed by 1 base and 0 bases, with 7 bases remaining between them. Germline-derived CDR1 and CDR2 are SGHVS and FNYEAQ. The CDR3 coding sequence is TGTGCCAGCAGCTTAGATTCCTACTCCTACAATGAGCAGTTCTTC. Protein sequence: CASSLDSYSYNEQFF.

This chain links TRBV30 with TRBJ1-5; TRBD1 agrees at 9 bases. CDR3 length: 13 amino acids. V lost 4 bases to trimming and J lost 6 bases; unmatched junction nucleotides: 4. In germline, CDR1 is GTSNPN, CDR2 SVGIG (reference sequence). The DNA for the CDR3 is TGTGCCTGGACACAGGGGGCTAGTCAGCCCCAGCATTTT. It codes for CAWTQGASQPQHF.

The chain recombines TRBV4-1 with TRBJ2-4, with a tentative D call TRBD2 (6 bases). Trimming cost V 1 base and J 0 bases, with 16 bases left between them. Germline loops: CDR1 MGHRA, CDR2 YSYEKL. CDR3 size: 18 residues. The CDR3 loop is CASSQGTGTYLAKNIQYF. The CDR3 bases are TGCGCCAGCAGCCAAGGGACCGGGACTTACTTAGCCAAAAACATTCAGTACTTC.

This chain joins TRBV7-9 and TRBJ1-2; D is unresolved. CDR3 length: 15 amino acids. V lost 1 base to trimming and J lost 2 bases, with 11 bases between them. The germline V gene encodes CDR1 SEHNR and CDR2 FQNEAQ (reference sequence). CDR3 protein: CASSLDTGPNYGYTF. The DNA for the CDR3 is TGTGCCAGCAGCTTAGACACGGGTCCCAACTATGGCTACACCTTC. Full variable domain (outside the CDR3, taken from reference TRBV7-9 and TRBJ1-2): DTGVSQNPRHKITKRGQNVTFRCDPISEHNRLYWYRQTLGQGPEFLTYFQNEAQLEKSRLLSDRFSAERPKGSFSTLEIQRTEQGDSAMYLCASSLDTGPNYGYTFGSGTRLTVV.

The CDR3 nucleotides read TGTGCCAGTAGTAAACAGGGGGCCGTCACCGGGGAGCTGTTTTTT. Translating it yields CASSKQGAVTGELFF. This chain connects TRBV19 to TRBJ2-2; 9 bases are shared with TRBD1. The germline CDR1 and CDR2 sequences are LNHDA and SQIVND (reference sequence). This CDR3 comprises 15 residues. V shed 4 bases and J 4 bases; nucleotides not matched to a gene: 4.

The gene calls are TRBV28 and TRBJ1-5; perhaps TRBD1 as D (5 bases). CDR3 length equals 16 residues. Germline CDR1 reads MDHEN; CDR2 reads SYDVKM. Between the trimmed V and J ends, which lost 2 bases and 2 bases, there was a span of 13 bases. The CDR3: CASSLVGGFGNQPQHF. CDR3 in DNA: TGTGCCAGCAGTTTAGTGGGGGGGTTTGGCAATCAGCCCCAGCATTTT.

This chain links TRBV18 with TRBJ1-1; D is possibly TRBD1 (5 bases). The CDR3 has 14 residues. Per the germline V gene, CDR1 is KGHSH and CDR2 is LQKENI. V was cut by 3 bases and J by 5 bases, with 13 bases left in between. Here the CDR3 reads CASSPGGGWTEAFF. The CDR3 DNA sequence: TGTGCCAGCTCACCCGGGGGGGGTTGGACTGAAGCTTTCTTT.

The chain is built from TRBV7-9 and TRBJ1-4; 7 bases match TRBD1. J was trimmed by 5 bases and V by 4 bases; bases with no gene match: 7. The CDR3 has 15 amino acids. Germline loops: CDR1 SEHNR, CDR2 FQNEAQ (reference sequence). The CDR3 region has the DNA TGTGCCAGCAGCTCCCGGACAGGCATAAATGAAAAACTGTTTTTT. Protein product: CASSSRTGINEKLFF. The full variable domain, completed using reference TRBV7-9 and TRBJ1-4, is DTGVSQNPRHKITKRGQNVTFRCDPISEHNRLYWYRQTLGQGPEFLTYFQNEAQLEKSRLLSDRFSAERPKGSFSTLEIQRTEQGDSAMYLCASSSRTGINEKLFFGSGTQLSVL.

V is TRBV6-5 and J is TRBJ2-1; 7 nucleotides align to TRBD2. Losses at the gene ends were 3 bases for V and 4 bases for J; bases not matched to a gene: 6. This CDR3 region has 15 residues. Germline CDR1 reads MNHEY; CDR2 reads SVGAGI. This chain's CDR3 is CASSYFGLGYNEQFF. The CDR3 bases are TGTGCCAGCAGTTATTTTGGACTAGGGTACAATGAGCAGTTCTTC.

A word on this clone: Sequence at one end of the junction differs from germline and may be a read error. The chain joins TRBV7-9 to TRBJ1-6; 12 nucleotides line up with TRBD1. The CDR3 has 16 amino acids. CDR1 and CDR2 from the germline V gene are SEHNR and FQNEAQ (reference sequence). The CDR3 loop reads CASSRASGTGGVSLRF. CDR3 in DNA: TGTGCCAGCAGCAGAGCCTCCGGGACAGGGGGCGTTTCTTTGCGCTTT.

The rearrangement links TRBV10-1 to TRBJ2-7; 10 positions agree with TRBD1. Looked up from germline, CDR1 is WNHNN and CDR2 is SYGVQD (reference sequence). CDR3 size: 16 residues. V lost 0 bases and J lost 5; bases outside the gene matches: 7. The CDR3 loop is CASSESRDRGQHEQYF. CDR3 nucleotide sequence: TGCGCCAGCAGTGAGTCGCGAGACAGGGGGCAGCACGAGCAGTACTTC.